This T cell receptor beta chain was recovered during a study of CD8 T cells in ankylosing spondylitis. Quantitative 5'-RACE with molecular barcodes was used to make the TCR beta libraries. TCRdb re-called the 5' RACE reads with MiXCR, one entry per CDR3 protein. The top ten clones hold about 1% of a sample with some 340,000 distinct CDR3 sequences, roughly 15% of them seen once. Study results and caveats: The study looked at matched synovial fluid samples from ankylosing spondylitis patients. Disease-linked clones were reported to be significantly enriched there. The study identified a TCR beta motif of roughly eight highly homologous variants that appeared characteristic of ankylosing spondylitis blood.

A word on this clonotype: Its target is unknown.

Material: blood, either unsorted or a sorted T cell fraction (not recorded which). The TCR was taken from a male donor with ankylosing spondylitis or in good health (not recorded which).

The chain's CDR3 is CASSEFGTSYEQYF. CDR3 DNA: TGTGCCAGCAGTGAATTCGGGACTTCCTACGAGCAGTACTTC. The chain links TRBV25-1 to TRBJ2-7, with D possibly being TRBD2 (6 bases). The CDR3 is 14 amino acids. V gave up 1 base and J gave up 1 base, with 8 bases separating them. Per germline, CDR1 MGHDK and CDR2 SYGVNS.